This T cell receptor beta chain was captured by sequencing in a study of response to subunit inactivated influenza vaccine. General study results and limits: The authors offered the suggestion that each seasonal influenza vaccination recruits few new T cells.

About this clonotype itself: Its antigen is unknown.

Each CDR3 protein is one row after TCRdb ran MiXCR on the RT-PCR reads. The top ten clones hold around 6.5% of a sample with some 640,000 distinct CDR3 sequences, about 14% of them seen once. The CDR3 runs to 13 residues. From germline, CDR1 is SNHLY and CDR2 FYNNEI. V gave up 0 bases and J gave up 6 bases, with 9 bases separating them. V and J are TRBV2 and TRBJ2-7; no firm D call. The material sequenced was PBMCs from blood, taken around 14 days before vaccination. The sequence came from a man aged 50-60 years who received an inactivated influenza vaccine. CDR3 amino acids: CASSEARTSEQYF. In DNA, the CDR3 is TGTGCCAGCAGTGAAGCAAGGACGTCCGAGCAGTACTTC.